The rows below give T cell receptor beta chains drawn from one sample of a study of cytomegalovirus exposure and HLA in healthy donors. Using immunoSEQ multiplex PCR, the repertoire was profiled, and TCRdb retains in-frame clones only, with some absent. Of 150,000 to 200,000 clones listed, roughly 77% are singletons. Sequences were obtained from PBMCs. The receptors derive from a woman aged 25 to 45 in good health and CMV-seronegative. The CDR3 runs from the conserved cysteine through the conserved F or W. A D gene is named only where the DNA matches it firmly. The listing skips clone size in some rows; elsewhere it reads once, few, many or a size class.

D gene: TRBD2; V gene: TRBV11-2; clone size: NA; J gene: TRBJ2-5; CDR3 protein: CASSRGPGLEETQYF; CDR3 DNA: TGTGCCAGCAGCCGCGGTCCGGGACTAGAAGAGACCCAGTACTTC
D gene: TRBD1; V gene: TRBV6-5; clone size: NA; J gene: TRBJ2-7; CDR3 protein: CASRDPGQGSYEQYF; CDR3 DNA: TGTGCCAGCAGGGATCCGGGACAGGGGTCCTACGAGCAGTACTTC
D gene: NA; V gene: TRBV15; clone size: NA; J gene: TRBJ2-5; CDR3 protein: CATSGLGETQYF; CDR3 DNA: TGTGCCACCAGCGGGCTGGGAGAGACCCAGTACTTC
D gene: TRBD2; V gene: TRBV5-1; clone size: NA; J gene: TRBJ2-1; CDR3 protein: CASSVGLAGRSYNEQFF; CDR3 DNA: TGCGCCAGCAGCGTGGGACTAGCGGGACGCTCCTACAATGAGCAGTTCTTC
D gene: NA; V gene: TRBV9; clone size: NA; J gene: TRBJ1-3; CDR3 protein: CASSVDSGNTIYF; CDR3 DNA: TGTGCCAGCAGCGTGGACAGTGGAAACACCATATATTTT
D gene: NA; V gene: TRBV6-5; clone size: few; J gene: TRBJ2-7; CDR3 protein: CASTRGLEQYF; CDR3 DNA: TGTGCCAGCACTCGCGGACTGGAGCAGTACTTC
D gene: NA; V gene: TRBV11-2; clone size: NA; J gene: TRBJ2-5; CDR3 protein: CASSLGVPKRETQYF; CDR3 DNA: TGTGCCAGCAGCTTAGGGGTCCCAAAGCGGGAGACCCAGTACTTC
D gene: TRBD2; V gene: TRBV7-3; clone size: NA; J gene: TRBJ2-7; CDR3 protein: CASSPDGGGRYEQYF; CDR3 DNA: TGTGCCAGCAGCCCCGATGGCGGGGGTCGCTACGAGCAGTACTTC
D gene: NA; V gene: TRBV30; clone size: once; J gene: TRBJ1-5; CDR3 protein: CAWSPGTYSNQPQHF; CDR3 DNA: TGTGCCTGGAGTCCCGGGACATATAGCAATCAGCCCCAGCATTTT
D gene: NA; V gene: TRBV7-2; clone size: NA; J gene: TRBJ2-3; CDR3 protein: CASSLLRDATQYF; CDR3 DNA: TGTGCCAGCAGCTTATTGAGGGATGCTACGCAGTATTTT
D gene: TRBD2; V gene: TRBV19; clone size: few; J gene: TRBJ2-7; CDR3 protein: CASSRWGGSGSYEQYF; CDR3 DNA: TGTGCCAGTAGTCGGTGGGGGGGGAGCGGCTCCTACGAGCAGTACTTC
D gene: TRBD1; V gene: TRBV19; clone size: NA; J gene: TRBJ1-1; CDR3 protein: CASSIGQGVTEAFF; CDR3 DNA: TGTGCCAGTAGTATAGGACAGGGTGTCACTGAAGCTTTCTTT
D gene: NA; V gene: TRBV7-6; clone size: NA; J gene: TRBJ2-2; CDR3 protein: CASSLGGLMFTGELFF; CDR3 DNA: TGTGCCAGCAGCTTAGGCGGACTGATGTTCACCGGGGAGCTGTTTTTT
D gene: TRBD1; V gene: TRBV7-9; clone size: NA; J gene: TRBJ1-6; CDR3 protein: CASSLAGQGRGNSPLHF; CDR3 DNA: TGTGCCAGCAGCTTAGCAGGACAGGGGCGGGGGAATTCACCCCTCCACTTT
D gene: TRBD1; V gene: TRBV9; clone size: NA; J gene: TRBJ2-7; CDR3 protein: CASSVGQGASYEQYF; CDR3 DNA: TGTGCCAGCAGCGTAGGACAGGGGGCGTCCTACGAGCAGTACTTC
D gene: TRBD1; V gene: TRBV2; clone size: NA; J gene: TRBJ2-5; CDR3 protein: CASSEVGTVQETQYF; CDR3 DNA: TGTGCCAGCAGTGAGGTCGGGACAGTACAAGAGACCCAGTACTTC
D gene: TRBD1; V gene: TRBV5-1; clone size: NA; J gene: TRBJ1-1; CDR3 protein: CASSLTGMGMNTEAFF; CDR3 DNA: TGCGCCAGCAGCCTGACAGGGATGGGGATGAACACTGAAGCTTTCTTT
D gene: NA; V gene: TRBV5-6; clone size: NA; J gene: TRBJ2-7; CDR3 protein: CASNPTGHYEQYF; CDR3 DNA: TGTGCCAGCAACCCGACAGGACACTACGAGCAGTACTTC
D gene: NA; V gene: TRBV18; clone size: NA; J gene: TRBJ1-6; CDR3 protein: CASSPIEPYNSPLHF; CDR3 DNA: TGTGCCAGCTCACCAATTGAGCCCTATAATTCACCCCTCCACTTT
D gene: NA; V gene: TRBV5-1; clone size: NA; J gene: TRBJ2-3; CDR3 protein: CASSLGASGGLDTQYF; CDR3 DNA: TGCGCCAGCAGCCTGGGGGCTAGCGGAGGGTTAGATACGCAGTATTTT
D gene: NA; V gene: TRBV6-5; clone size: NA; J gene: TRBJ1-5; CDR3 protein: CASSLAGNQPQHF; CDR3 DNA: TGTGCCAGCAGCCTGGCAGGCAATCAGCCCCAGCATTTT
D gene: NA; V gene: TRBV7-9; clone size: NA; J gene: TRBJ2-7; CDR3 protein: CASSSFYEQYF; CDR3 DNA: TGTGCCAGCAGCTCCTTCTACGAGCAGTACTTC
D gene: NA; V gene: TRBV7-2; clone size: NA; J gene: TRBJ1-2; CDR3 protein: CASSLATGGNGYTF; CDR3 DNA: TGTGCCAGCAGCTTAGCAACGGGAGGGAATGGCTACACCTTC
D gene: NA; V gene: TRBV30; clone size: NA; J gene: TRBJ2-5; CDR3 protein: CAWSGIAGRSGETQYF; CDR3 DNA: TGTGCCTGGAGCGGGATAGCCGGGCGAAGCGGAGAGACCCAGTACTTC
D gene: NA; V gene: TRBV2; clone size: NA; J gene: TRBJ1-5; CDR3 protein: CASSEMGGEQPQHF; CDR3 DNA: TGTGCCAGCAGTGAAATGGGGGGGGAACAGCCCCAGCATTTT
D gene: TRBD1; V gene: TRBV6-6; clone size: NA; J gene: TRBJ2-7; CDR3 protein: CASSRQGLGYEQYF; CDR3 DNA: TGTGCCAGCAGTCGACAGGGCCTGGGCTACGAGCAGTACTTC
D gene: NA; V gene: TRBV7-9; clone size: NA; J gene: TRBJ1-1; CDR3 protein: CASSPQGPLNTEAFF; CDR3 DNA: TGTGCCAGCAGCCCCCAGGGGCCCCTGAACACTGAAGCTTTCTTT
D gene: TRBD2; V gene: TRBV5-1; clone size: NA; J gene: TRBJ2-1; CDR3 protein: CASSGLAGGSYNEQFF; CDR3 DNA: TGCGCCAGCAGCGGGTTAGCGGGGGGCTCCTACAATGAGCAGTTCTTC
D gene: NA; V gene: TRBV29-1; clone size: NA; J gene: TRBJ1-2; CDR3 protein: CSVDAGEGRPPPTF; CDR3 DNA: TGCAGCGTTGATGCGGGGGAAGGGCGGCCCCCTCCCACCTTC
D gene: TRBD1; V gene: TRBV4-2; clone size: NA; J gene: TRBJ2-6; CDR3 protein: CASSPGQGAASGANVLTF; CDR3 DNA: TGTGCCAGCAGCCCTGGACAGGGGGCCGCCTCTGGGGCCAACGTCCTGACTTTC
D gene: NA; V gene: TRBV5-4; clone size: few; J gene: TRBJ1-1; CDR3 protein: CASSSVNTEAFF; CDR3 DNA: TGTGCCAGCAGCTCGGTGAACACTGAAGCTTTCTTT
D gene: NA; V gene: TRBV5-7; clone size: NA; J gene: TRBJ2-1; CDR3 protein: CASSLARGNLNEQFF; CDR3 DNA: TGTGCCAGCAGCTTGGCACGGGGGAACCTCAATGAGCAGTTCTTC
D gene: NA; V gene: TRBV29-1; clone size: NA; J gene: TRBJ1-3; CDR3 protein: CSVGPGDSGNTIYF; CDR3 DNA: TGCAGCGTCGGTCCGGGAGACTCTGGAAACACCATATATTTT
D gene: TRBD2; V gene: TRBV7-8; clone size: NA; J gene: TRBJ2-3; CDR3 protein: CASSLRLAADTQYF; CDR3 DNA: TGTGCCAGCAGCTTACGACTAGCAGCTGATACGCAGTATTTT
D gene: TRBD1; V gene: TRBV18; clone size: NA; J gene: TRBJ2-7; CDR3 protein: CASSPQGQSYEQYF; CDR3 DNA: TGTGCCAGCTCACCGCAGGGACAGAGCTACGAGCAGTACTTC
D gene: TRBD2; V gene: TRBV5-6; clone size: few; J gene: TRBJ2-3; CDR3 protein: CASSHFGGSGVDTQYF; CDR3 DNA: TGTGCCAGCAGCCATTTCGGGGGTAGCGGGGTAGATACGCAGTATTTT
D gene: NA; V gene: TRBV9; clone size: NA; J gene: TRBJ1-5; CDR3 protein: CASSATGLAAPQHF; CDR3 DNA: TGTGCCAGCAGCGCCACAGGGTTAGCCGCCCCCCAGCATTTT
D gene: NA; V gene: TRBV6-5; clone size: once; J gene: TRBJ2-7; CDR3 protein: CASSQGRASEQYF; CDR3 DNA: TGTGCCAGCAGTCAAGGCAGGGCCTCCGAGCAGTACTTC
D gene: TRBD1; V gene: TRBV5-1; clone size: NA; J gene: TRBJ1-1; CDR3 protein: CASSLTGGAFF; CDR3 DNA: TGCGCCAGCAGCTTGACAGGGGGAGCTTTCTTT
D gene: NA; V gene: TRBV29-1; clone size: NA; J gene: TRBJ1-2; CDR3 protein: CGVEDRYYGYTF; CDR3 DNA: TGCGGCGTTGAAGACAGGTACTATGGCTACACCTTC
D gene: TRBD2; V gene: TRBV18; clone size: NA; J gene: TRBJ2-1; CDR3 protein: CASSPLMSGLAGDNEQFF; CDR3 DNA: TGTGCCAGCTCACCATTGATGTCGGGACTAGCGGGGGACAATGAGCAGTTCTTC
D gene: NA; V gene: TRBV7-2; clone size: few; J gene: TRBJ1-1; CDR3 protein: CASSSRPYGSTEAFF; CDR3 DNA: TGTGCCAGCAGCTCCAGGCCTTACGGGAGCACTGAAGCTTTCTTT
D gene: NA; V gene: TRBV28; clone size: NA; J gene: TRBJ1-3; CDR3 protein: CASTSSGNTIYF; CDR3 DNA: TGTGCCAGCACCAGTTCTGGAAACACCATATATTTT
D gene: TRBD2; V gene: TRBV4-3; clone size: once; J gene: TRBJ2-7; CDR3 protein: CASSQRARLAGGFSYEQYF; CDR3 DNA: TGCGCCAGCAGCCAGAGAGCTCGGCTAGCGGGGGGCTTCTCCTACGAGCAGTACTTC
D gene: TRBD1; V gene: TRBV4-1; clone size: NA; J gene: TRBJ2-7; CDR3 protein: CASSRGQGAGGEQYF; CDR3 DNA: TGCGCCAGCAGCCGAGGACAGGGGGCGGGAGGCGAGCAGTACTTC
D gene: NA; V gene: TRBV18; clone size: NA; J gene: TRBJ2-3; CDR3 protein: CASSPLSGTTDTQYF; CDR3 DNA: TGTGCCAGCTCACCACTGAGCGGAACCACAGATACGCAGTATTTT
D gene: TRBD1; V gene: TRBV9; clone size: NA; J gene: TRBJ1-4; CDR3 protein: CASSVVGGQDEKLFF; CDR3 DNA: TGTGCCAGCAGCGTAGTCGGGGGACAGGATGAAAAACTGTTTTTT
D gene: TRBD2; V gene: TRBV4-2; clone size: few; J gene: TRBJ2-1; CDR3 protein: CASSPGEGLTGDEQFF; CDR3 DNA: TGTGCCAGCAGCCCCGGTGAGGGACTAACTGGCGATGAGCAGTTCTTC
D gene: TRBD1; V gene: TRBV5-6; clone size: NA; J gene: TRBJ1-5; CDR3 protein: CASSLRGPDQPQHF; CDR3 DNA: TGTGCCAGCAGCCTTAGGGGGCCGGATCAGCCCCAGCATTTT
D gene: TRBD1; V gene: TRBV23-1; clone size: once; J gene: TRBJ2-7; CDR3 protein: CASPGQDYEQYF; CDR3 DNA: TGCGCCAGCCCGGGACAGGACTACGAGCAGTACTTC
D gene: TRBD1; V gene: TRBV27; clone size: NA; J gene: TRBJ1-2; CDR3 protein: CASSWALRGQDYYGYTF; CDR3 DNA: TGTGCCAGCAGTTGGGCGCTACGGGGACAGGATTACTATGGCTACACCTTC
D gene: TRBD2; V gene: TRBV9; clone size: NA; J gene: TRBJ2-7; CDR3 protein: CASSVEGLAGALEF; CDR3 DNA: TGTGCCAGCAGCGTAGAAGGGCTAGCGGGGGCCCTGGAATTC
D gene: TRBD1; V gene: TRBV5-5; clone size: NA; J gene: TRBJ1-2; CDR3 protein: CASSFWGAFSGQGARDGYTF; CDR3 DNA: TGTGCCAGCAGCTTTTGGGGCGCTTTTTCGGGACAGGGGGCGCGAGATGGCTACACCTTC
D gene: TRBD1; V gene: TRBV6-5; clone size: NA; J gene: TRBJ1-1; CDR3 protein: CASSWTGWNTEAFF; CDR3 DNA: TGTGCCAGCAGTTGGACAGGGTGGAACACTGAAGCTTTCTTT
D gene: TRBD1; V gene: TRBV2; clone size: NA; J gene: TRBJ1-1; CDR3 protein: CASSEPGQGIKMNTEAFF; CDR3 DNA: TGTGCCAGCAGTGAACCGGGACAGGGAATTAAAATGAACACTGAAGCTTTCTTT
D gene: TRBD2; V gene: TRBV5-1; clone size: NA; J gene: TRBJ2-7; CDR3 protein: CASTPGTSGGAGEQYF; CDR3 DNA: TGCGCCAGCACCCCCGGGACTAGCGGGGGGGCCGGCGAGCAGTACTTC
D gene: TRBD1; V gene: TRBV29-1; clone size: few; J gene: TRBJ2-7; CDR3 protein: CSVGQGSYEQYF; CDR3 DNA: TGCAGCGTTGGACAGGGTTCCTACGAGCAGTACTTC
D gene: TRBD1; V gene: TRBV5-1; clone size: NA; J gene: TRBJ2-5; CDR3 protein: CASSFPTGPETQYF; CDR3 DNA: TGCGCCAGCAGCTTCCCGACAGGGCCGGAGACCCAGTACTTC
D gene: TRBD1; V gene: TRBV30; clone size: once; J gene: TRBJ2-7; CDR3 protein: CAWRGTGGYEQYF; CDR3 DNA: TGTGCCTGGAGGGGGACAGGGGGCTACGAGCAGTACTTC
D gene: TRBD2; V gene: TRBV4-3; clone size: once; J gene: TRBJ2-3; CDR3 protein: CASSQENDLAGGLTDTQYF; CDR3 DNA: TGCGCCAGCAGCCAAGAGAATGATTTAGCGGGGGGGCTCACAGATACGCAGTATTTT